One and the same sample provided the 32 T cell receptor beta chains below, sequenced in a study of T-cell memory formation after mild COVID-19. Each CDR3 protein is one row after TCRdb ran MiXCR on the 5' RACE reads. Of around 470,000 distinct CDR3 sequences in the sample, 15% to 20% were seen once. The material sequenced was PBMCs or a T cell subset sorted from them (not recorded which). These receptors were collected from an adult woman who had mild COVID-19 (a few samples of this study predate the infection). Cell type and time point are not known.

V and J are TRBV7-2 and TRBJ1-5; 9 bases align to TRBD1. CDR1 is SGHTA, CDR2 FQGNSA, per germline. This CDR3 has 15 amino acids. Trimming took 1 base from V and 7 from J; bases not matched to a gene: 5. In DNA, the CDR3 is TGTGCCAGCAGCTTAGTGGGACAGGGCAGGCAGCCCCAGCATTTT. Protein sequence: CASSLVGQGRQPQHF.

The chain is built from TRBV3-1 and TRBJ1-1, with D unclear. V was clipped by 4 bases and J by 4 bases, with 7 bases between them. CDR3 length: 12 amino acids. CDR1 is LGHDT, CDR2 YNNKEL, per germline (reference sequence). Here the CDR3 DNA reads TGTGCCAGCAGCCGGAGTGCCACTGAAGCTTTCTTT. This codes for CASSRSATEAFF.

This clonotype was detected only a few times. The genes are TRBV29-1 and TRBJ2-7, with D possibly matching TRBD2 (6 bases). The germline CDR1 and CDR2 sequences are SQVTM and ANQGSEA. The V end lost 5 bases, the J end lost 4 bases, and 18 bases lay between the germline ends. This CDR3 contains 14 residues. CDR3 in DNA: TGCAGCGTTTTATCAGCGAGAGGGAGGTACGAGCAGTACTTC. As protein: CSVLSARGRYEQYF.

This clonotype was picked up one time. This chain joins TRBV19 and TRBJ1-1; 7 nucleotides align to TRBD1. Germline loops: CDR1 LNHDA, CDR2 SQIVND (reference sequence). The V and J ends lost 1 base and 5 bases, in that order; junction bases with no gene match: 7. The CDR3 extends over 15 amino acids. Here the CDR3 DNA reads TGTGCCAGTAGTATAGTCCCCTCGACAGGGACTGAAGCTTTCTTT. Translating it yields CASSIVPSTGTEAFF.

The table lists this clonotype with many counts. V usage is TRBV30 and J usage is TRBJ2-7; TRBD1 might be the D (6 bases). Germline loops: CDR1 GTSNPN, CDR2 SVGIG (reference sequence). V gave up 2 bases and J gave up 1 base, with 12 bases separating them. The CDR3 runs to 14 residues. The CDR3 nucleotides read TGTGCCTGGAGTTCTACAGGGCGATCCTACGAGCAGTACTTC. Encoded protein: CAWSSTGRSYEQYF.

The rearrangement uses TRBV15 and TRBJ2-2; no clear D gene. The germline CDR1 and CDR2 sequences are LNHNV and YYDKDF (reference sequence). The ends were cut back, 1 base at V and 4 bases at J, with 13 bases in the middle. This CDR3 spans 16 amino acids. The CDR3 here is CATSRGSGPVTGELFF. The CDR3 nucleotides read TGTGCCACCAGCAGAGGGTCGGGCCCGGTCACCGGGGAGCTGTTTTTT.

The chain employs TRBV12-3 or TRBV12-4 and TRBJ2-1; tentative D call: TRBD2 (5 bases). V was shortened by 4 bases and J by 9 bases, with 7 bases between the two germline ends. The CDR3 covers 11 residues. The CDR3 bases are TGTGCCAGCAGTTATCTAGCTGAGCAGTTCTTC. Encoded protein: CASSYLAEQFF.

V usage is TRBV7-9 and J usage is TRBJ2-5; D is perhaps TRBD2 (5 bases). Trimming removed 7 bases at V and 6 bases at J, with 9 bases between. The CDR3 contains 11 residues. CDR1 is SEHNR, CDR2 FQNEAQ, per germline (reference sequence). The CDR3, as DNA: TGTGCCAGCACCTCGGGAAAGACCCAGTACTTC. Protein product: CASTSGKTQYF.

The sample holds a few counts of this clonotype. The chain carries TRBV7-2 and TRBJ1-6; TRBD1 is a possible D gene (5 bases). The germline V gene has CDR1 SGHTA and CDR2 FQGNSA. The V and J ends lost 0 bases and 10 bases respectively, with 10 bases between them. This CDR3 is built from 14 residues. CDR3 in amino acids: CASSLAVSGSPLHF. The CDR3 DNA follows: TGTGCCAGCAGCTTAGCGGTGTCAGGGTCACCCCTCCACTTT.

The chain has TRBV7-2 and TRBJ1-2; TRBD1 might be the D (5 bases). V was shortened by 0 bases and J by 8 bases, with 13 bases between the two germline ends. The CDR3 is 14 residues long. Germline assignment: CDR1 SGHTA and CDR2 FQGNSA. The CDR3 protein is CASSLAQGSGGYTF. In nucleotides, the CDR3 is TGTGCCAGCAGCTTAGCGCAGGGATCAGGAGGCTACACCTTC.

This sequence joins TRBV4-2 and TRBJ2-3; 12 bases fit TRBD2. J gave up 7 bases and V 0 bases, and 2 bases lay outside the gene matches. The CDR3 is 15 amino acids. The germline CDR1 and CDR2 sequences are LGHNA and YNFKEQ. The CDR3 loop is CASSQEGLAGHTQYF. In nucleotides, the CDR3 is TGTGCCAGCAGCCAAGAAGGACTAGCGGGACATACGCAGTATTTT.

The rearrangement uses TRBV30 and TRBJ2-3; a possible D gene is TRBD2 (5 bases). Trimming cost V 7 bases and J 1 base, with 21 bases left between them. The CDR3 totals 16 residues. Germline V lookup: CDR1 GTSNPN, CDR2 SVGIG (reference sequence). The CDR3 nucleotides are TGTGCCTCGACCAACCATCCGGGGATTGGCACAGATACGCAGTATTTT. Amino acid sequence: CASTNHPGIGTDTQYF.

CDR3 coding DNA: TGTGCCAGCAGCATAAGCGGGCAGACCTACGAGCAGTACTTC. Translation gives CASSISGQTYEQYF. The chain combines TRBV7-2 with TRBJ2-7; D perhaps matches TRBD2 (6 bases). Trimming removed 5 bases at V and 2 bases at J, with 13 bases between. Germline CDR1 is SGHTA and CDR2 is FQGNSA. The CDR3 length is 14 residues.

V is TRBV11-1 and J is TRBJ1-1; no firm D call. This CDR3 contains 13 residues. V shed 3 bases and J shed 5 bases, with 10 bases lying between them. In germline, CDR1 is SGHAT, CDR2 FQDESV (reference sequence). The CDR3 nucleotides read TGTGCCAGCAGCTTGGACGGATGGACTGAAGCTTTCTTT. It translates to CASSLDGWTEAFF.

This clonotype was observed a handful of times. The V gene is TRBV18, the J gene TRBJ1-1; D is ambiguous. Germline lookup yields CDR1 KGHSH and CDR2 LQKENI. V gave up 3 bases and J gave up 1 base, with 9 bases separating them. The CDR3 loop spans 14 amino acids. CDR3 sequence (DNA): TGTGCCAGCTCACCGGCTGAGGGGAACACTGAAGCTTTCTTT. It yields the protein CASSPAEGNTEAFF.

The chain joins TRBV20-1 to TRBJ2-3; possibly TRBD1 or TRBD2 for D (5 bases each). V was shortened by 2 bases and J by 6 bases, with 12 bases between the two germline ends. In germline, CDR1 is DFQATT, CDR2 SNEGSKA (reference sequence). This CDR3 has 13 residues. The CDR3 DNA is TGCAGTGCTAGATCCCCGGGGCGGGATACGCAGTATTTT. Translation: CSARSPGRDTQYF.

This clonotype was seen more than once but under ten times. V and J are TRBV20-1 and TRBJ1-6; D gene unclear. CDR1 DFQATT and CDR2 SNEGSKA come from the germline V gene (reference sequence). With 5 bases removed from V and 0 bases from J, the gap between germline ends came to 11 bases. The CDR3 runs 15 residues. Here the CDR3 reads CSAGRRSSYNSPLHF. Written as DNA, the CDR3 is TGCAGTGCTGGGCGTAGAAGCTCCTATAATTCACCCCTCCACTTT.

This rearrangement joins TRBV9 to TRBJ2-5; D is possibly TRBD1 or TRBD2 (6 bases each). V was trimmed by 4 bases and J by 5 bases, leaving 15 bases between them. The CDR3 contains 14 residues. Germline values: CDR1 SGDLS, CDR2 YYNGEE. CDR3 coding DNA: TGTGCCAGCAGCCTAGGGGGGTCTCGCGAGACCCAGTACTTC. As protein: CASSLGGSRETQYF.

Ten or more counts support this clonotype. The V call is TRBV6-2 or TRBV6-3, the J call TRBJ2-7; 7 nucleotides line up with TRBD2. CDR3 length equals 14 residues. The germline CDR1 and CDR2 sequences are MNHEY and SVGEGT. Trimming took 2 bases from V and 6 from J; bases not matched to a gene: 7. Here the CDR3 reads CASSYGGSIAEQYF. The CDR3 nucleotides read TGTGCCAGCAGTTACGGCGGGAGTATAGCCGAGCAGTACTTC.

This clonotype was detected only a few times. This chain links TRBV5-6 with TRBJ2-7, with D tentatively TRBD2 (6 bases). Germline CDR1 is SGHDT and CDR2 is YYEEEE. This CDR3 has 14 amino acids. Trimming cost V 5 bases and J 4 bases, with 16 bases left between them. CDR3 loop: CASRTGGPPYEQYF. CDR3 sequence (DNA): TGTGCCAGCAGGACTGGAGGGCCCCCGTACGAGCAGTACTTC. The whole variable domain, remainder taken from reference TRBV5-6 and TRBJ2-7, is DAGVTQSPTHLIKTRGQQVTLRCSPKSGHDTVSWYQQALGQGPQFIFQYYEEEERQRGNFPDRFSGHQFPNYSSELNVNALLLGDSALYLCASRTGGPPYEQYFGPGTRLTVT.

There are a few counts of this clonotype. V usage is TRBV27 and J usage is TRBJ1-1; tentatively, D is TRBD1 (5 bases). The CDR3 consists of 16 residues. Germline CDR1 and CDR2: MNHEY and SMNVEV (reference sequence). V lost 4 bases and J lost 0, with 15 bases in between. In DNA, the CDR3 is TGTGCCAGCAGTTCGGGACGGGCGATATTGAACACTGAAGCTTTCTTT. Translating it yields CASSSGRAILNTEAFF.

This clonotype was counted only a few times. V usage is TRBV7-9 and J usage is TRBJ2-1; 7 bases agree with TRBD1. Germline trimming cut 4 bases from V and 7 bases from J; bases unmatched to any gene: 7. CDR1 is SEHNR, CDR2 FQNEAQ, per germline (reference sequence). The CDR3 runs to 14 residues. The CDR3 here is CASSSDRDGNEQFF. Written as DNA, the CDR3 is TGTGCCAGCAGCTCCGACAGGGATGGGAATGAGCAGTTCTTC.

This chain uses TRBV20-1 with TRBJ1-5; perhaps TRBD1 as D (6 bases). Germline CDR1 DFQATT, CDR2 SNEGSKA (reference sequence). The CDR3 has 13 residues. The V and J ends lost 5 bases and 5 bases respectively, with 13 bases between them. The CDR3 DNA reads as TGCAGTGCTCGGGACACACTTTATCAGCCCCAGCATTTT. This codes for CSARDTLYQPQHF.

This clonotype was counted a few times. The V and J genes are TRBV18 and TRBJ1-1; D is undetermined. The V end was cut by 5 bases, the J end by 1 base, with 17 bases between. Germline V CDR1 and CDR2: KGHSH, LQKENI. The CDR3 contains 16 residues. The CDR3 DNA reads as TGTGCCAGCTCAACAATCCTCGGGCTTTGGAACACTGAAGCTTTCTTT. This gives the protein CASSTILGLWNTEAFF.

About this clonotype: With a much larger clone just one base away, this may be a read error. This rearrangement joins TRBV20-1 to TRBJ1-5; 7 bases align to TRBD1. The CDR3 consists of 15 residues. After removal of 4 bases from V and 5 bases from J, the junction contained 11 bases not matched to a gene. CDR1 is DFQATT, CDR2 SNEGSKA, per germline (reference sequence). The CDR3 bases are TGCAGTGCTAAACATTTGACAGGGTTCGATCAGCCCCAGCATTTT. Its translation: CSAKHLTGFDQPQHF.

V usage is TRBV12-3 or TRBV12-4 and J usage is TRBJ1-2; the D is unclear. Trimming pared 4 bases from V and 7 bases from J, leaving 7 bases between. This CDR3 spans 11 amino acids. CDR3 protein: CASSWNRGYTF. As DNA, the CDR3 is TGTGCCAGCAGTTGGAATCGTGGCTACACCTTC.

V usage is TRBV7-3 and J usage is TRBJ1-3, with TRBD1 matching over 8 bases. This CDR3 comprises 15 residues. The germline V gene encodes CDR1 SGHTA and CDR2 FQGTGA. V dropped 5 bases and J dropped 2; count of bases not matched to a gene: 5. The CDR3 DNA reads as TGTGCCAGCAGCCCACAGGGGGGGACTGGAAACACCATATATTTT. This encodes CASSPQGGTGNTIYF.

CDR3 DNA sequence: TGTGCCAGCTCACCAGGCCAGGTCTCTGGGGCCAACGTCCTGACTTTC. Encoded protein: CASSPGQVSGANVLTF. The V call is TRBV18, the J call TRBJ2-6; no clear D gene. Trimming took off 2 bases at V and 0 bases at J, with 8 bases between the two ends. The CDR3 consists of 16 residues. The germline CDR1 and CDR2 sequences are KGHSH and LQKENI.

Notes on this clonotype: A junction end diverges from the germline sequence, so it may reflect a read error. The rearrangement uses TRBV7-7 and TRBJ2-2, with D uncertain. The CDR3 extends over 16 amino acids. Looked up from germline, CDR1 is SSHAT and CDR2 is FNYEAQ (reference sequence). The CDR3 here is CASTSRALANTGELFF. The CDR3 DNA reads as TGTGCTAGCACTTCACGGGCACTCGCGAACACCGGGGAGCTGTTTTTT.

This clonotype came up a few times. The chain links TRBV9 to TRBJ2-5; TRBD2 matches 7 bases. This CDR3 comprises 15 residues. Trimming cost V 1 base and J 5 bases; bases outside gene matches: 8. Germline loops: CDR1 SGDLS, CDR2 YYNGEE. The CDR3 protein is CASSVSGARSETQYF. The CDR3 bases are TGTGCCAGCAGCGTAAGCGGGGCCCGCTCGGAGACCCAGTACTTC.

This clonotype came up a few times. V and J are TRBV5-1 and TRBJ2-3; D gene ambiguous. Trimming shortened V by 4 bases and J by 0 bases, and 15 bases separated the two germline ends. This CDR3 spans 16 amino acids. CDR1 SGHRS and CDR2 YFSETQ come from the germline V gene. The CDR3 DNA reads as TGCGCCAGCAGCGCTGGAGTCTTATCTAGCACAGATACGCAGTATTTT. Translation: CASSAGVLSSTDTQYF.

Only a few counts were recorded for this clonotype. The rearrangement joins TRBV4-1 to TRBJ1-5; no clear D gene. The CDR3 is made up of 17 amino acids. CDR1 and CDR2 from the germline V gene are MGHRA and YSYEKL. Trimming stripped 0 bases from V and 2 bases from J, with 14 bases between. The CDR3 here is CASSQEWRVTGNQPQHF. The CDR3 nucleotides are TGCGCCAGCAGCCAAGAATGGAGAGTCACAGGCAATCAGCCCCAGCATTTT.